These 23 T cell receptor beta chains were sequenced from one sample in a study of breast tumors, draining lymph nodes, adjacent tissues (TCRdb year 2016). The axillary draining lymph nodes of breast cancer patients were the source of the lymph node samples. Libraries were built with multiplex PCR. The data were produced on an Illumina HiSeq 2000. The public sequencing data were trimmed at Q25 with fastp and processed into clonotypes with MiXCR by TCRdb, which kept only in-frame beta chains. Under each unique CDR3 protein, matching rows form one entry showing the most common genes and DNA. Across this sample there are 270,000 or so distinct CDR3 sequences, with roughly 30% seen only once. The top ten constitute roughly 1.1% of the sample. Material for sequencing was axillary lymph node tissue. These receptors all come from a female donor with breast cancer. Some clones in this sample may be carry-over from other donors' samples.

V and J are TRBV20-1 and TRBJ2-4; 7 bases agree with TRBD1. With V trimmed by 2 bases and J by 0 bases, 13 bases remained unmatched. Germline V gene sequence: CDR1 DFQATT, CDR2 SNEGSKA (reference sequence). This CDR3 has 18 amino acids. In DNA, the CDR3 is TGCAGTGCTAGACCTAGACAGGGCTCCCTCCTAGCCAAAAACATTCAGTACTTC. Translated: CSARPRQGSLLAKNIQYF.

This clonotype was counted many times. The J gene is TRBJ2-2, the V gene TRBV11-2; 8 nucleotides match TRBD1. Losses at the gene ends were 5 bases for V and 6 bases for J; bases not matched to a gene: 11. Germline V CDR1 and CDR2: SGHAT, FQNNGV. The CDR3 length is 16 residues. The DNA of the CDR3 is TGTGCCAGCAGCGCCCGAGGACAGGGCGTAGCCGGGGAGCTGTTTTTT. Its protein product is CASSARGQGVAGELFF.

The genes are TRBV29-1 and TRBJ2-3, with 9 positions matching TRBD2. Germline CDR1 is SQVTM and CDR2 is ANQGSEA. After removal of 8 bases from V and 4 bases from J, the junction contained 10 bases not matched to a gene. This CDR3 has 14 residues. CDR3 loop: CSPGGGRAPDTQYF. The CDR3 bases are TGCAGCCCCGGAGGCGGGAGGGCCCCAGATACGCAGTATTTT.

To note about this clonotype: This sequence may be a read error, since a much larger clone differs from it by one base. The chain joins TRBV6-5 to TRBJ2-7, with 7 bases lining up with TRBD1. The J segment lost 0 bases and the V segment lost 5 bases, leaving 10 bases of the junction unmatched. CDR1 and CDR2 (germline): MNHEY, SVGAGI. The CDR3 extends over 16 amino acids. CDR3 in amino acids: CASSRDRDSHSYEQYF. In DNA form, the CDR3 reads TGTGCCAGCAGTCGAGACCGGGACAGCCACTCCTACGAGCAGTACTTC.

This clonotype came up many times. The CDR3 DNA sequence: TGTGCCAGCAGCTTAGATTTAAGATGGCAAGCCGAGCAGTACTTC. This translates into CASSLDLRWQAEQYF. The rearrangement links TRBV7-2 to TRBJ2-7; D gene unclear. Trimming shortened V by 1 base and J by 6 bases, and 16 bases separated the two germline ends. CDR1 is SGHTA, CDR2 FQGNSA, per germline. The CDR3 sequence is 15 residues long.

CDR3 nucleotides: TGTGCCAGCAGTTCCGGGACTAGCGGGAGAAACGAGCAGTACTTC. Protein: CASSSGTSGRNEQYF. The chain carries TRBV12-3 or TRBV12-4 and TRBJ2-7, with TRBD2 matching over 14 bases. Germline trimming cut 4 bases from V and 5 bases from J; bases unmatched to any gene: 4. This CDR3 contains 15 residues.

CDR3 coding DNA: TGTGCCAGCAGTGCAAGACAACATGAAAAACTGTTTTTT. Its protein product is CASSARQHEKLFF. This chain uses TRBV6-2 or TRBV6-3 with TRBJ1-4; D remains unclear. This CDR3 spans 13 amino acids. The V and J ends lost 5 bases and 6 bases respectively, with 10 bases between them. Per the germline V gene, CDR1 is MNHEY and CDR2 is SVGEGT.

This clonotype has only a few counts. The V gene is TRBV6-5, the J gene TRBJ2-7; possibly TRBD1 for D (5 bases). Germline V CDR1 and CDR2: MNHEY, SVGAGI. CDR3 length: 13 residues. The V and J ends lost 5 bases and 3 bases respectively, with 11 bases between them. The CDR3 region is CASSHRQSYEQYF. In DNA form, the CDR3 reads TGTGCCAGCAGTCACCGACAGAGCTACGAGCAGTACTTC.

This clonotype occurred many times. The chain uses TRBV4-2 and TRBJ2-7; possible D gene TRBD2, 6 bases. The CDR3 runs to 14 residues. Trimming cost V 7 bases and J 6 bases, with 19 bases left between them. The V gene's germline CDR1 is LGHNA and CDR2 YNFKEQ. CDR3 coding DNA: TGTGCCAGCAACGACCTTCTTCCGGGAGCCGAGCAGTACTTC. Translated, it gives CASNDLLPGAEQYF.

V gene TRBV18 combines with J gene TRBJ2-3; D unclear. The CDR3 extends over 15 amino acids. Germline CDR1 and CDR2: KGHSH and LQKENI. V was trimmed by 0 bases and J by 2 bases, leaving 9 bases between them. The CDR3 here is CASSPPVIDTDTQYF. In nucleotides, the CDR3 is TGTGCCAGCTCACCACCGGTCATAGACACAGATACGCAGTATTTT. The whole variable domain, remainder taken from reference TRBV18 and TRBJ2-3, is NAGVMQNPRHLVRRRGQEARLRCSPMKGHSHVYWYRQLPEEGLKFMVYLQKENIIDESGMPKERFSAEFPKEGPSILRIQQVVRGDSAAYFCASSPPVIDTDTQYFGPGTRLTVL.

This clonotype occurred many times. The J gene is TRBJ1-2, the V gene TRBV6-1, with D uncertain. The germline V and J ends were trimmed by 2 bases and 0 bases, with 10 bases remaining between them. CDR3 length: 15 amino acids. The V gene's germline CDR1 is MNHNS and CDR2 SASEGT. In nucleotides, the CDR3 is TGTGCCAGCAGTGAAAGAGCCGGTTCTAACTATGGCTACACCTTC. It is translated as CASSERAGSNYGYTF.

The chain is built from TRBV15 and TRBJ2-3, with a weak D call TRBD2 (6 bases). The CDR3 sequence is 14 residues long. Trimming took 2 bases from V and 5 from J, leaving 11 bases between them. Germline loops: CDR1 LNHNV, CDR2 YYDKDF (reference sequence). The CDR3 sequence is CATSRIGGVDTQYF. CDR3 nucleotides: TGTGCCACCAGCAGAATAGGAGGGGTAGATACGCAGTATTTT.

This clonotype was observed a few times. This sequence joins TRBV6-2 or TRBV6-3 and TRBJ2-1; D is possibly TRBD2 (5 bases). This CDR3 is 14 amino acids long. V was cut by 2 bases and J by 6 bases, with 11 bases left in between. The germline gives CDR1 MNHEY, CDR2 SVGEGT. CDR3 sequence reads: CASSYTSVGNEQFF. In nucleotides, the CDR3 is TGTGCCAGCAGTTACACTAGTGTCGGCAATGAGCAGTTCTTC.

The chain links TRBV6-5 to TRBJ2-4; D perhaps matches TRBD1 (5 bases). This CDR3 contains 13 residues. Germline assignment: CDR1 MNHEY and CDR2 SVGAGI. Between the trimmed V and J ends, which lost 5 bases and 3 bases, there was a span of 8 bases. DNA of the CDR3: TGTGCCAGCAGTGGAAGGGGCAAAAACATTCAGTACTTC. Amino acid sequence: CASSGRGKNIQYF.

Many counts were recorded for this clonotype. The chain is built from TRBV20-1 and TRBJ2-2, with 12 bases matching TRBD2. In germline, CDR1 is DFQATT, CDR2 SNEGSKA (reference sequence). The ends lost 3 bases at V and 5 bases at J; junction bases unmatched: 7. The CDR3 has 16 residues. The CDR3 spells CSASTSGRLRTGELFF. The DNA for the CDR3 is TGCAGTGCTAGTACTAGCGGGAGGTTAAGGACCGGGGAGCTGTTTTTT.

V usage is TRBV11-2 and J usage is TRBJ2-1; 13 nucleotides agree with TRBD2. The V gene's germline CDR1 is SGHAT and CDR2 FQNNGV. This CDR3 is built from 19 residues. V gave up 3 bases and J gave up 0 bases; unmatched junction bases: 8. CDR3 in DNA: TGTGCCAGCAGCTTCCTAGGACTAGCGGGAGAAAGCTCCTACAATGAGCAGTTCTTC. The encoded protein is CASSFLGLAGESSYNEQFF.

On this clonotype itself: This may stem from a read error, because a much larger clone lies one nucleotide away. The chain links TRBV13 to TRBJ1-6; D not resolved. V lost 5 bases to trimming and J lost 12 bases, with 8 bases between them. Germline CDR1 is PRHDT and CDR2 is FYEKMQ (reference sequence). The CDR3 length is 11 residues. The CDR3 protein is CASSVPGPLHF. The DNA of the CDR3 is TGTGCCAGCAGCGTCCCCGGACCCCTCCACTTT.

This clonotype was counted only a few times. This chain joins TRBV3-1 and TRBJ2-3; 8 bases agree with TRBD1. CDR1 LGHDT and CDR2 YNNKEL come from the germline V gene (reference sequence). J lost 2 bases, V lost 2 bases, and 6 bases had no gene match. This CDR3 is 16 amino acids long. This CDR3 reads CASSQLTGEATDTQYF. CDR3 coding DNA: TGTGCCAGCAGCCAACTGACAGGGGAGGCCACAGATACGCAGTATTTT.

This clonotype has ten or more counts. The chain has TRBV7-2 and TRBJ2-7; 12 bases are a match to TRBD2. The V gene's germline CDR1 is SGHTA and CDR2 FQGNSA. Germline trimming cut 5 bases from V and 0 bases from J; bases unmatched to any gene: 2. The CDR3 is 15 residues long. The chain's CDR3 is CASSPTSGSSYEQYF. Written as DNA, the CDR3 is TGTGCCAGCAGCCCGACTAGCGGGAGCTCCTACGAGCAGTACTTC.

The V and J genes are TRBV30 and TRBJ2-1, with TRBD2 matching over 10 bases. CDR3 length: 17 amino acids. J gave up 9 bases and V 0 bases, and 14 bases lay outside the gene matches. In germline, CDR1 is GTSNPN, CDR2 SVGIG (reference sequence). The CDR3 is CAWSVGTSAAGGPEQFF. CDR3 in DNA: TGTGCCTGGAGTGTTGGGACTAGCGCAGCCGGAGGGCCTGAGCAGTTCTTC.

The chain carries TRBV4-2 and TRBJ1-1, with D uncertain. The germline V gene encodes CDR1 LGHNA and CDR2 YNFKEQ. V lost 3 bases to trimming and J lost 0 bases, with 11 bases between them. The CDR3 has 15 amino acids. The CDR3 region has the DNA TGTGCCAGCAGCCAGTCGCAGCCCATGAACACTGAAGCTTTCTTT. Translation: CASSQSQPMNTEAFF.

This clonotype was recorded many times. V usage is TRBV20-1 and J usage is TRBJ1-5; D is unresolved. The germline V gene has CDR1 DFQATT and CDR2 SNEGSKA (reference sequence). V gave up 5 bases and J gave up 6 bases, with 17 bases separating them. The length of the CDR3 is 14 residues. The CDR3 nucleotides are TGCAGTGCTGGTGAGGGTTTCGAAGTTCAGCCCCAGCATTTT. Protein sequence: CSAGEGFEVQPQHF.

The J gene is TRBJ2-2, the V gene TRBV7-2, with 9 bases matching TRBD2. CDR1 and CDR2 from the germline V gene are SGHTA and FQGNSA. The CDR3 is 15 residues long. V shed 4 bases, J shed 7 bases, and the junction held 7 bases outside the gene matches. The CDR3 DNA follows: TGTGCCAGCAGCTGGGTAGCGGGAGAGATCGGGGAGCTGTTTTTT. Amino acid sequence: CASSWVAGEIGELFF.